The T cell receptor (beta chain) described here comes from a study of T-cell memory formation after mild COVID-19. Findings and limits, study-wide: Clones shrinking from day 15 to 85 showed even CD4/CD8 mixes; later expanders tilted CD4+.

TCRdb recomputed calls from the 5' RACE reads with MiXCR, one row per CDR3 protein. This repertoire shows more than 250,000 distinct CDR3 sequences, around 15% found once; its top ten account for approximately 23%. Germline V CDR1 and CDR2: SGDLS, YYNGEE. Trimming at V came to 5 bases and at J to 3 bases, leaving 3 bases not matched to a gene. CDR3 length equals 13 residues. This clonotype occurred a few times. Its antigen is unknown. This receptor was identified in a man younger than 30 who had mild COVID-19 (a few samples of this study predate the infection). Cell type and time point are not known. V is TRBV9 and J is TRBJ2-5, with 8 bases lining up with TRBD1. Sequences were obtained from PBMCs or a T cell subset sorted from them (not recorded which). For the CDR3, the DNA is TGTGCCAGCAGTGCACAGGGGGAAGAGACCCAGTACTTC. This translates into CASSAQGEETQYF.